This T cell receptor (beta chain) was retrieved from a study of cytomegalovirus exposure and HLA in healthy donors. V lost 4 bases and J lost 6; bases outside the gene matches: 15. Germline V gene sequence: CDR1 MNHNS, CDR2 SASEGT. This CDR3 has 16 amino acids. This clone has just a few counts. Its antigen is unknown. Study conclusions and caveats: Presence/absence analyses rested on an assumption that sequencing depth was roughly uniform across donors.

The PCR made use of 60 Vbeta and 13 Jbeta primers. The protocol was immunoSEQ multiplex PCR, while the TCRdb copy is restricted to in-frame clones and leaves out a portion. The repertoire has some 110,000 clones, over 50% of them found once; the top ten carry roughly 8.6%. Sequencing was done on a sample of PBMCs. The clonotype was recovered from a middle-aged woman in good health and CMV-seropositive. J is TRBJ2-7 and V is TRBV6-1; TRBD2 matches 7 bases. Written as DNA, the CDR3 is TGTGCCAGCAGTGTAGGACTAGGATCCTTTTTTTCCGAGCAGTACTTC. Amino acids: CASSVGLGSFFSEQYF.